This T cell receptor beta chain was recovered during a study of T cell responses to AZD1222 COVID-19 vaccine (dated by TCRdb to the early 2020s). For the wider study: AZD1222 recipients given second doses at about 4 weeks or at about 12 weeks were pooled, since spike-specific TCR depth and breadth were not found to differ between the two schedules. Enrollment into the trials was organized by age into subgroups of 18-55, 56-69 and 70-plus years, and those subgroups contained approximately 160, 26 and 62 TCR-sequenced participants, respectively. TCR sequencing covered about 230 trial participants: about 210 given two doses of AZD1222 and some 25 given two doses of MenACWY control vaccine.

Points the paper makes about the study in general: In the small 56-69-year group, the increase in depth fell short of significance, most likely because of low power. Nearly half of unique spike-specific TCRs reportedly recognized epitopes outside regions mutated in the B.1.351 and B.1.1.7 variants. CD4 TCRs associated with the vaccine covered the entire spike protein, and the dominant responses were in regions 160-218 and 743-854. Conclusions about previously exposed vaccinees are limited, since just five to seven AZD1222 recipients were seropositive for SARS-CoV-2 at baseline. After two AZD1222 doses, both the breadth and the depth of spike-specific TCRs were significantly higher than at day 0 and than in MenACWY recipients. Most participants were white British and females outnumbered males, and the authors suggested that clonal diversity may have been underestimated. Because no day 14 peak-response samples were available, the repertoires could be characterized only after the peak T cell response.

The meaning of the sample's time point label: baseline before first vaccination. The vaccinee samples were drawn from two UK trials, COV001 and COV002, one of which was a single-blind randomized controlled phase 2/3 trial testing AZD1222 (ChAdOx1 nCoV-19) in healthy adults. Trial participant PBMC samples were collected at day 0 and day 28 after the second dose for TCRbeta chain sequencing. Comment on this clone: Its recognized antigen is unknown. Per-nucleotide qualities are absent, and no much larger clonotype sits a single base away.

The CDR3 runs 13 residues from the cysteine to the phenylalanine. Only the CDR3 DNA is retained, 39 bases long and in frame from the first base. CDR1 and CDR2 were assigned from the germline V gene as SGHDT and YYEEEE. V is clipped by 1 base and J by 4 bases, and the sequence between their germline boundaries is 5 bases long. The CDR3 regions of human TCRbeta chains were analyzed by immunosequencing. From the authors' description of their analysis: Repertoire TCRs were checked for matches against a reference library of SARS-CoV-2-specific TCRs that had been generated using the MIRA antigen-specificity platform. Breadth was defined as the fraction of unique TCRs that were SARS-CoV-2-associated. Depth was defined as the fraction of total T cells that were SARS-CoV-2-associated. Using the MIRA data, every spike-specific TCR was mapped to the spike region that the TCR reacted to and assigned to either a CD4 or a CD8 class. Log10-transformed breadth and depth values were compared by one-way ANOVA with Sidak's multiple comparisons tests. TCRdb obtained this table from immuneACCESS and retained in-frame rearrangements with V and J assigned. These tables miss some clones; where compared with another copy, unresolved V genes account for less than half of the shortfall, and the remainder is unexplained. V and J calls and clone size follow that table, whereas D and trimming were derived from the DNA. This sample comprises 110,000 or so clones, nearly 90% of them detected only once. The leading ten clones occupy approximately 19% of the sample.

The material sequenced was peripheral blood, taken on day 0 of AZD1222 vaccination. The chain is encoded by TRBV5-6 joined to TRBJ2-2; a confident D gene designation cannot be given. This TCR derives from an adult in good health. The base sequence is TGTGCCAGCAGCTTGATTATCACCGGGGAGCTGTTTTTT. Translated, it gives CASSLIITGELFF. The variable domain in full, with residues beyond the CDR3 obtained from the reference TRBV5-6 and TRBJ2-2 genes, is DAGVTQSPTHLIKTRGQQVTLRCSPKSGHDTVSWYQQALGQGPQFIFQYYEEEERQRGNFPDRFSGHQFPNYSSELNVNALLLGDSALYLCASSLIITGELFFGEGSRLTVL.